The 10 T cell receptor beta chains below come from one sample, sequenced in a study of beta chain features in type 1 diabetes. The isolated RNA, all of it, was reverse transcribed, so expressed TCRB transcripts were what got sequenced. Sequencing used immunoSEQ multiplex PCR; TCRdb keeps in-frame clones, though not all of them. The sample shows 860,000 or so clones, roughly 17% of them seen only once. The sample comprised naive CD4+ T cells from blood. Receptors were obtained from a woman under 30 in good health.

Of note for this clone: Other nucleotide sequences in the sample specify the same CDR3. The chain uses TRBV18 and TRBJ1-2; 8 bases are a match to TRBD1. The CDR3 is made up of 14 amino acids. Trimming took 3 bases from V and 1 from J; bases not matched to a gene: 1. Germline lookup yields CDR1 KGHSH and CDR2 LQKENI. CDR3 loop: CASSPGQDNYGYTF. As DNA, the CDR3 is TGTGCCAGCTCACCGGGACAGGATAACTATGGCTACACCTTC.

This rearrangement joins TRBV10-2 to TRBJ2-4, with D perhaps TRBD1 or TRBD2 (5 bases each). CDR3 length equals 12 residues. Looked up from germline, CDR1 is WSHSY and CDR2 is SAAADI. The V gene lost 9 bases and the J gene lost 0 bases, with 6 bases spanning the gap. The CDR3 DNA reads as TGCGCCAGTGGGACAGCCAAAAACATTCAGTACTTC. Its translation is CASGTAKNIQYF.

Details on this clone: The sample holds other DNA sequences that translate to the same CDR3. V is TRBV6-1 and J is TRBJ2-5; the D is unclear. V was clipped by 2 bases and J by 4 bases, with 2 bases between them. Germline CDR1 and CDR2: MNHNS and SASEGT. The CDR3 spans 11 residues. DNA for the CDR3: TGTGCCAGCAGTGAAAGAGAGACCCAGTACTTC. Protein product: CASSERETQYF.

This clone has only a few counts. Other DNA sequences of this sample code for an identical CDR3. This chain connects TRBV7-2 to TRBJ2-1; possible D gene TRBD2, 5 bases. CDR1 and CDR2 (germline): SGHTA, FQGNSA. V lost 5 bases to trimming and J lost 6 bases, with 11 bases between them. The CDR3 is 13 amino acids. The CDR3 protein is CASSPRRGNEQFF. The CDR3 nucleotides read TGTGCCAGCAGCCCCCGCCGGGGCAATGAGCAGTTCTTC.

The chain has TRBV14 and TRBJ2-7; 7 bases are a match to TRBD2. After removal of 1 base from V and 7 bases from J, the junction contained 10 bases not matched to a gene. The CDR3 consists of 15 residues. Germline-derived CDR1 and CDR2 are SGHDN and FVKESK. DNA of the CDR3: TGTGCCAGCAGCCAAGTCCTAGCGGAACGAGGGGAGCAGTACTTC. Translating it yields CASSQVLAERGEQYF.

This clone has more than one count but fewer than ten. The chain uses TRBV10-3 and TRBJ2-5, with D unresolved. This CDR3 has 15 amino acids. Looked up from germline, CDR1 is ENHRY and CDR2 is SYGVKD. The V end was cut by 1 base, the J end by 3 bases, with 12 bases between. CDR3 bases: TGTGCCATCAGTGAGTACCGGCTAACCAAAGAGACCCAGTACTTC. Amino acids: CAISEYRLTKETQYF.

To note about this clone: One base away lies a much larger clone, so this may be a sequencing read error. The rearrangement uses TRBV27 and TRBJ2-5; D is uncertain. TRBJ2-7 matches the DNA end more closely, so the J call is doubtful. This CDR3 contains 11 residues. CDR1 and CDR2 from the germline V gene are MNHEY and SMNVEV (reference sequence). The CDR3 region has the DNA TGTGCCAGCAGTTCCTCCTACGAGCAGTACTTC. This codes for CASSSSYEQYF.

This clone has just a few counts. The chain employs TRBV7-9 and TRBJ2-3, with D possibly TRBD1 on 7 matching bases. CDR1 is SEHNR and CDR2 is FQNEAQ in the germline V gene (reference sequence). V was trimmed by 5 bases and J by 4 bases, leaving 16 bases between them. The CDR3 extends over 15 amino acids. The CDR3, as DNA: TGTGCCAGCAGCCCGCCAGGGGGGAGAGCAGATACGCAGTATTTT. Its translation is CASSPPGGRADTQYF. Using reference TRBV7-9 and TRBJ2-3 for the parts outside the CDR3, the full variable domain is DTGVSQNPRHKITKRGQNVTFRCDPISEHNRLYWYRQTLGQGPEFLTYFQNEAQLEKSRLLSDRFSAERPKGSFSTLEIQRTEQGDSAMYLCASSPPGGRADTQYFGPGTRLTVL.

V is TRBV18 and J is TRBJ2-3, with 11 bases fitting TRBD2. J lost 0 bases, V lost 3 bases, and 8 bases had no gene match. CDR3 length: 18 residues. CDR1 is KGHSH and CDR2 is LQKENI in the germline V gene. The CDR3 protein is CASSPGLADLGSTDTQYF. CDR3 bases: TGTGCCAGCTCACCGGGACTAGCGGACCTGGGGAGCACAGATACGCAGTATTTT. The complete variable domain, with remaining parts taken from reference TRBV18 and TRBJ2-3, reads NAGVMQNPRHLVRRRGQEARLRCSPMKGHSHVYWYRQLPEEGLKFMVYLQKENIIDESGMPKERFSAEFPKEGPSILRIQQVVRGDSAAYFCASSPGLADLGSTDTQYFGPGTRLTVL.

This clone was seen only a few times. The chain uses TRBV27 and TRBJ1-2; D is perhaps TRBD1 (6 bases). The CDR3 extends over 15 amino acids. V dropped 0 bases and J dropped 5 bases, with 13 bases sitting between them. Germline CDR1 and CDR2: MNHEY and SMNVEV (reference sequence). DNA of the CDR3: TGTGCCAGCAGTTTATCGAGGGGGGGAGCTTATGGCTACACCTTC. Encoded protein: CASSLSRGGAYGYTF.